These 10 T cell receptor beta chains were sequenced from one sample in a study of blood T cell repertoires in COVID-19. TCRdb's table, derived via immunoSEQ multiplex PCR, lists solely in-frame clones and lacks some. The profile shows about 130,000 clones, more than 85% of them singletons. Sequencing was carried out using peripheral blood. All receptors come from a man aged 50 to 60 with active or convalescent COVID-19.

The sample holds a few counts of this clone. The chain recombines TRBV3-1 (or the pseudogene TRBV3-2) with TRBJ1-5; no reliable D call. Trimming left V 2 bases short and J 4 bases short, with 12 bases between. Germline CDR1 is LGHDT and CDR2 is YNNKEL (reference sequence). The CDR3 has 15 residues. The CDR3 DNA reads TGTGCCAGCAGCCAAAGTCCAGGTACTAATCAGCCCCAGCATTTT. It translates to CASSQSPGTNQPQHF.

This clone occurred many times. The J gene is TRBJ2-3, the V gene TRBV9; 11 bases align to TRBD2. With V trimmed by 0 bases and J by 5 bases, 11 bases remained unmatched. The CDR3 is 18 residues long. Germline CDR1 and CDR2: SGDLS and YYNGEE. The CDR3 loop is CASSVGAGSGGAVDTQYF. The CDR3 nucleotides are TGTGCCAGCAGCGTAGGAGCTGGTAGCGGGGGGGCCGTAGATACGCAGTATTTT.

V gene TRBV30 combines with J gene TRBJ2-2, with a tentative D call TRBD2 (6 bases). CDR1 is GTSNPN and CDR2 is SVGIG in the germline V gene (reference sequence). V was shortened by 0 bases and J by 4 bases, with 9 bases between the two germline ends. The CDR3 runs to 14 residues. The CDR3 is CAWSVGTSTGELFF. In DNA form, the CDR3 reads TGTGCCTGGAGTGTCGGGACTTCCACCGGGGAGCTGTTTTTT.

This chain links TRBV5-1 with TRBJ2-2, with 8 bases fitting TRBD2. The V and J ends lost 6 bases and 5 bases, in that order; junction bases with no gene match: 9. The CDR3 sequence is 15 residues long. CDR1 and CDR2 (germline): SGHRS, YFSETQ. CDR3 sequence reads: CASTPGGPSTGELFF. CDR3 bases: TGCGCCAGCACCCCGGGAGGGCCTTCAACCGGGGAGCTGTTTTTT.

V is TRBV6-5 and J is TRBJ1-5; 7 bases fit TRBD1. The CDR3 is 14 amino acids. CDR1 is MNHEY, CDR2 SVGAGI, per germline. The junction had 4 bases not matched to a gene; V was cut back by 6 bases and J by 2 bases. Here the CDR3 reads CASRPTGRNQPQHF. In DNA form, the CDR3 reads TGTGCCAGCAGACCGACAGGGCGCAATCAGCCCCAGCATTTT.

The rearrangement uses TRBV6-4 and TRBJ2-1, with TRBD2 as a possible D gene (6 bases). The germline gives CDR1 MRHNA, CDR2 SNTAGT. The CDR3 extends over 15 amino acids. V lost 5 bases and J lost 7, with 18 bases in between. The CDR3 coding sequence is TGTGCCAGCAGTCCTTCGACGGGAGTCAAAAATGAGCAGTTCTTC. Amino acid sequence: CASSPSTGVKNEQFF.

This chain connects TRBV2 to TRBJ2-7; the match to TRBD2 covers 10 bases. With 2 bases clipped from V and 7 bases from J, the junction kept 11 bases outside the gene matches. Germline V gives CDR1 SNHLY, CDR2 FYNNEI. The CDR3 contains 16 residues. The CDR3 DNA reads TGTGCCAGCAGTGAATTGCCTAGCGGGAGCTCGGGAGAGCAGTACTTC. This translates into CASSELPSGSSGEQYF.

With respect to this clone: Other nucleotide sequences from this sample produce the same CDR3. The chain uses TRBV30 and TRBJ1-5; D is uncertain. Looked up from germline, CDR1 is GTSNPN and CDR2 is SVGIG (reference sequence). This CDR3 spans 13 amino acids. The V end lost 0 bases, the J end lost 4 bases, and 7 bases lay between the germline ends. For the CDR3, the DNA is TGTGCCTGGAGTGTACGGGGTAATCAGCCCCAGCATTTT. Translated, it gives CAWSVRGNQPQHF.

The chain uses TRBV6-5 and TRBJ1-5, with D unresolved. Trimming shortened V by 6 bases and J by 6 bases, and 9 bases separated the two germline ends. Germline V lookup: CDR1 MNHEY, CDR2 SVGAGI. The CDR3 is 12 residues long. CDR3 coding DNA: TGTGCCAGCAGCGCGGGATTTCAGCCCCAGCATTTT. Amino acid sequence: CASSAGFQPQHF.

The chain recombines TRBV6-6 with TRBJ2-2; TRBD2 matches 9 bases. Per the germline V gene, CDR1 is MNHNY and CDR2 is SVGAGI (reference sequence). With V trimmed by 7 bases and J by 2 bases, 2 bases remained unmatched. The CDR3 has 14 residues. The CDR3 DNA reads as TGTGCCAGCAAGACTAGCGGAAACACCGGGGAGCTGTTTTTT. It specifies CASKTSGNTGELFF.